This T cell receptor beta chain was obtained from a study of T cell repertoires in cytomegalovirus infection. Study context: From public TCR beta signatures came an indication of both CMV infection and matching HLA type. Broader study findings: There were HLA-C-restricted CMV-specific TCR beta clonotypes dominating the ex vivo response. Identification of carriers of CMV plus the relevant HLA was achieved through cumulative public TCR beta family frequency.

TCRdb analysed the reads with MiXCR anew, one entry per CDR3 protein. Of roughly 230,000 distinct CDR3 sequences in the sample, approximately 13% are singletons; the top ten hold 1.5% to 2%. A remark on this clonotype: Its antigen is still unknown.

Sequenced: PBMCs. The TCR originated in a human donor in good health (CMV status not recorded). Some clones in this sample may be carry-over from other donors' samples.

As DNA, the CDR3 is TGCAGCGTTGACGGGGACAGGGGGCGGAGGACCTATGGCTACACCTTC. As protein: CSVDGDRGRRTYGYTF. The chain links TRBV29-1 to TRBJ1-2; 12 nucleotides line up with TRBD1. The CDR3 has 16 amino acids. Germline CDR1 SQVTM, CDR2 ANQGSEA. The junction had 9 bases not matched to a gene; V was cut back by 3 bases and J by 4 bases.